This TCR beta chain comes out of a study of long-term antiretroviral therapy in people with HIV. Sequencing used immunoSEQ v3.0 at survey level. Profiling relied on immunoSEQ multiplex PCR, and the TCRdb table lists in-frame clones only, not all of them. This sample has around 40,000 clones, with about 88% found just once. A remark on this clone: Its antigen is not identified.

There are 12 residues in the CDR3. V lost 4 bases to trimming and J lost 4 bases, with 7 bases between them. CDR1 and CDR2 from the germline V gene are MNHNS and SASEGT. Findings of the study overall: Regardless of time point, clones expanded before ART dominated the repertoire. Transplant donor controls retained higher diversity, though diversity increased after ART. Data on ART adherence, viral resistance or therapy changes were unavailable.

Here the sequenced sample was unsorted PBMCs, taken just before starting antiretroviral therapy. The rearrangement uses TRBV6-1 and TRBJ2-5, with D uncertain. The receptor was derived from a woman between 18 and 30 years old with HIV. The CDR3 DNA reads TGTGCCAGCAGTGGGCAATCAGAGACCCAGTACTTC. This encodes CASSGQSETQYF.